These 15 T cell receptor beta chains came from one sample sequenced in a study of cytomegalovirus exposure and HLA in healthy donors. It was with 60 Vbeta and 13 Jbeta primers that the PCR ran. The method was immunoSEQ multiplex PCR; TCRdb's version includes in-frame clones alone and lacks a portion of them. The data show roughly 150,000 clones, just under 70% seen once. Sequences were obtained from PBMCs. The receptors originated from a man in his fifties or sixties in good health and CMV-seronegative.

This clone is a singleton in its sample. The chain employs TRBV25-1 and TRBJ2-1, with 12 bases matching TRBD2. The V segment lost 5 bases and the J segment 10 bases; nucleotides outside the gene matches: 9. This CDR3 is built from 15 residues. Germline V gene lookup returns CDR1 MGHDK and CDR2 SYGVNS. The CDR3: CASSSLAGGPGEQFF. As DNA, the CDR3 is TGTGCCAGCAGTTCACTAGCGGGAGGTCCGGGCGAGCAGTTCTTC.

The genes are TRBV7-2 and TRBJ1-2, with 10 bases fitting TRBD1. Germline trimming cut 4 bases from V and 7 bases from J; bases unmatched to any gene: 6. The CDR3 loop spans 14 amino acids. Germline loops: CDR1 SGHTA, CDR2 FQGNSA. In DNA, the CDR3 is TGTGCCAGCAGCTCAGGACAGGGGGTCGGTGGCTACACCTTC. Translated, it gives CASSSGQGVGGYTF.

This clone has only a few counts. The chain employs TRBV6-5 and TRBJ2-1, with TRBD1 identical over 9 bases. Trimming at V came to 5 bases and at J to 9 bases, leaving 11 bases not matched to a gene. CDR3 length: 15 residues. The germline V gene encodes CDR1 MNHEY and CDR2 SVGAGI. CDR3 sequence (DNA): TGTGCCAGCAGTACCCGGACAGGGGCGCTGGGTGAGCAGTTCTTC. It is translated as CASSTRTGALGEQFF.

This chain uses TRBV11-3 with TRBJ1-4, with 7 bases lining up with TRBD1. There are 16 residues in the CDR3. The V and J ends lost 5 bases and 5 bases, in that order; junction bases with no gene match: 11. Germline V gives CDR1 SGHNT, CDR2 YENEEA. CDR3 in DNA: TGTGCCAGCAGCCCGTCCCTAGGGGGCGGAAATGAAAAACTGTTTTTT. Amino acid sequence: CASSPSLGGGNEKLFF.

The chain carries TRBV2 and TRBJ1-1; TRBD1 matches at 11 bases. Germline CDR1 SNHLY, CDR2 FYNNEI. The CDR3 is 14 amino acids. With 4 bases clipped from V and 3 bases from J, the junction kept 1 base outside the gene matches. The CDR3 region is CASSAGQGDTEAFF. The CDR3 DNA reads TGTGCCAGCAGTGCGGGACAGGGGGACACTGAAGCTTTCTTT. Full variable domain (remainder filled in from reference TRBV2 and TRBJ1-1): EPEVTQTPSHQVTQMGQEVILRCVPISNHLYFYWYRQILGQKVEFLVSFYNNEISEKSEIFDDQFSVERPDGSNFTLKIRSTKLEDSAMYFCASSAGQGDTEAFFGQGTRLTVV.

The chain recombines TRBV19 with TRBJ1-3, with D maybe TRBD1 (6 bases). Germline CDR1 and CDR2: LNHDA and SQIVND (reference sequence). CDR3 length equals 17 residues. V lost 6 bases, J lost 0 bases, and 18 bases lay in between. Written as DNA, the CDR3 is TGTGCCAGTAGCCCCTCAACAGGGACGGACTCTGGAAACACCATATATTTT. It codes for CASSPSTGTDSGNTIYF.

J is TRBJ1-3 and V is TRBV5-1, with D unresolved. Germline V lookup: CDR1 SGHRS, CDR2 YFSETQ. The CDR3 covers 13 residues. The V end was cut by 5 bases, the J end by 3 bases, with 9 bases between. The CDR3 here is CASREDGGNTIYF. The CDR3 DNA reads TGCGCCAGCAGAGAGGATGGTGGAAACACCATATATTTT.

The chain recombines TRBV6-1 with TRBJ1-4, with D possibly matching TRBD1 (6 bases). V lost 7 bases, J lost 4 bases, and 13 bases lay in between. The CDR3 is 14 residues long. The V gene's germline CDR1 is MNHNS and CDR2 SASEGT. DNA of the CDR3: TGTGCCAGCACTGGAGACAGGTTTAATGAAAAACTGTTTTTT. This gives the protein CASTGDRFNEKLFF.

CDR3 DNA: TGTGCCTGGAGTGAAGCGGGAGGGCCGGAAGAGACCCAGTACTTC. It encodes CAWSEAGGPEETQYF. V usage is TRBV30 and J usage is TRBJ2-5; the match to TRBD2 covers 10 bases. Germline loops: CDR1 GTSNPN, CDR2 SVGIG (reference sequence). There are 15 residues in the CDR3. V shed 1 base and J 3 bases; nucleotides not matched to a gene: 5.

V and J are TRBV19 and TRBJ1-6; a weak D match, TRBD1 (6 bases). Trimming pared 2 bases from V and 0 bases from J, leaving 14 bases between. Germline lookup yields CDR1 LNHDA and CDR2 SQIVND (reference sequence). The CDR3 totals 18 residues. The DNA of the CDR3 is TGTGCCAGTAGTATATCGGGACAATCGAGCTCCTATAATTCACCCCTCCACTTT. Its protein product is CASSISGQSSSYNSPLHF.

The rearrangement joins TRBV28 to TRBJ1-2; 11 nucleotides match TRBD1. The CDR3 totals 14 residues. Per germline, CDR1 MDHEN and CDR2 SYDVKM. The trim removed 6 bases at V and 8 bases at J, leaving 8 bases unmatched. As DNA, the CDR3 is TGTGCCAGCAGCCTCGGACAGGGGGCGCTGGGCTACACCTTC. Amino acids: CASSLGQGALGYTF.

The rearrangement uses TRBV5-1 and TRBJ2-5; TRBD1 aligns across 7 bases. With 7 bases clipped from V and 5 bases from J, the junction kept 8 bases outside the gene matches. CDR3 size: 13 residues. CDR1 and CDR2 (germline): SGHRS, YFSETQ. Here the CDR3 reads CASGPGQTETQYF. Written as DNA, the CDR3 is TGCGCCAGCGGGCCGGGACAGACGGAGACCCAGTACTTC.

CDR3 protein: CSVVGGTGALNEKLFF. The CDR3 bases are TGCAGCGTTGTTGGAGGGACAGGGGCACTTAATGAAAAACTGTTTTTT. The chain combines TRBV29-1 with TRBJ1-4, with TRBD1 matching 10 bases. CDR1 is SQVTM, CDR2 ANQGSEA, per germline. V trimming: 4 bases; J trimming: 4 bases; junction bases outside the gene matches: 9. There are 16 residues in the CDR3.

The rearrangement joins TRBV9 to TRBJ2-3; D unresolved. V was clipped by 0 bases and J by 1 base, with 9 bases between them. CDR1 and CDR2 (germline): SGDLS, YYNGEE. This CDR3 contains 15 residues. The CDR3 DNA reads as TGTGCCAGCAGCGTAGTAGCCCTCGGCACAGATACGCAGTATTTT. This codes for CASSVVALGTDTQYF.

This chain uses TRBV18 with TRBJ2-1, with 13 bases matching TRBD2. CDR1 and CDR2 (germline): KGHSH, LQKENI. Unmatched junction bases numbered 1, after V lost 0 bases and J lost 5 bases. This CDR3 spans 16 amino acids. The CDR3 DNA is TGTGCCAGCTCACCACCGGGGACTAGCGGGAACAATGAGCAGTTCTTC. As protein: CASSPPGTSGNNEQFF.